These 31 T cell receptor beta chains were all obtained from the same sample, sequenced in a study of blood T cells in healthy people across ages. A second PCR, run for about 7 to 11 cycles, used a sample-barcoded 5' primer plus a J-beta primer mix. MiXCR, applied by TCRdb to the 5' RACE reads, yields one record per CDR3 protein. This sample carries fewer than 750,000 distinct CDR3 sequences, about 45% of them seen once, and the ten largest clones take approximately 25%. The sequenced sample was blood. These receptors came from an elderly man in good health.

The chain employs TRBV4-2 and TRBJ1-3; D not resolved. With 4 bases removed from V and 2 bases from J, the gap between germline ends came to 12 bases. Germline assignment: CDR1 LGHNA and CDR2 YNFKEQ. The CDR3 length is 15 residues. Here the CDR3 DNA reads TGTGCCAGCAGCCGTTCCATCGAAACTGGAAACACCATATATTTT. Residues: CASSRSIETGNTIYF.

The table lists this clonotype with a few counts. The V call is TRBV5-1, the J call TRBJ2-5; a possible D gene is TRBD1 (7 bases). This CDR3 has 16 residues. Trimming took off 0 bases at V and 6 bases at J, with 18 bases between the two ends. Germline CDR1 is SGHRS and CDR2 is YFSETQ. The CDR3 sequence is CASSLADGGGIKTQYF. CDR3 coding DNA: TGCGCCAGCAGCTTGGCTGACGGAGGGGGCATAAAGACCCAGTACTTC.

This chain joins TRBV12-3 or TRBV12-4 and TRBJ2-6; TRBD1 aligns across 7 bases. The CDR3 has 20 residues. With 8 bases clipped from V and 0 bases from J, the junction kept 19 bases outside the gene matches. The CDR3 DNA follows: TGTGCCAGCGTTTACCGCTGGTTAGGGACAGTCATCTCTGGGGCCAACGTCCTGACTTTC. This translates into CASVYRWLGTVISGANVLTF.

This chain links TRBV13 with TRBJ2-7; D may be TRBD2 (5 bases). With 5 bases removed from V and 0 bases from J, the gap between germline ends came to 8 bases. The germline CDR1 and CDR2 sequences are PRHDT and FYEKMQ (reference sequence). There are 13 residues in the CDR3. DNA for the CDR3: TGTGCCAGCAGCGGGAGTCGCTCCTACGAGCAGTACTTC. Translated: CASSGSRSYEQYF.

This sequence joins TRBV24-1 and TRBJ2-3; TRBD1 matches at 9 bases. The V gene end was trimmed by 6 bases and the J gene end by 4 bases; junction bases not matched to a gene: 4. Germline values: CDR1 KGHDR, CDR2 SFDVKD. The length of the CDR3 is 14 residues. The CDR3 protein is CATSTGGLPDTQYF. For the CDR3, the DNA is TGTGCCACCAGTACAGGGGGCCTCCCAGATACGCAGTATTTT.

This clonotype was counted between two and nine times. The chain is built from TRBV10-2 and TRBJ2-7, with 10 bases identical to TRBD2. The length of the CDR3 is 16 residues. Trimming at V came to 4 bases and at J to 3 bases, leaving 9 bases not matched to a gene. Looked up from germline, CDR1 is WSHSY and CDR2 is SAAADI. CDR3 residues: CASSGSGRAEIYEQYF. The CDR3 DNA sequence: TGCGCCAGCAGTGGAAGCGGGAGGGCCGAAATCTACGAGCAGTACTTC.

V gene TRBV7-9 combines with J gene TRBJ2-1; D tentatively reads TRBD1 or TRBD2 (5 bases each). Germline V gives CDR1 SEHNR, CDR2 FQNEAQ (reference sequence). Trimming cost V 5 bases and J 3 bases, with 23 bases left between them. CDR3 length equals 18 residues. CDR3 in amino acids: CASSTQPRWERGYNEQFF. The DNA of the CDR3 is TGTGCCAGCAGCACCCAACCGAGGTGGGAGAGGGGCTACAATGAGCAGTTCTTC.

This clonotype has just a few counts. CDR3 loop: CASSRSGAASYNEQFF. DNA of the CDR3: TGTGCCAGCAGCCGTAGCGGGGCAGCCTCCTACAATGAGCAGTTCTTC. The chain links TRBV7-9 to TRBJ2-1, with 8 bases aligning to TRBD2. CDR3 length: 16 residues. Germline V CDR1 and CDR2: SEHNR, FQNEAQ (reference sequence). The trim removed 5 bases at V and 0 bases at J, leaving 6 bases unmatched.

As regards this clonotype: Germline is not matched at one junction end, which may reflect a read error. This chain joins TRBV7-9 and TRBJ1-2, with D unresolved. Germline V gene sequence: CDR1 SEHNR, CDR2 FQNEAQ (reference sequence). The CDR3 sequence is 15 residues long. The CDR3 DNA follows: TGTGCCAGCAGCTTTGACGGTACAAATAACTATGGCCACACCTTC. Protein sequence: CASSFDGTNNYGHTF. The variable domain in full, with the rest retrieved from reference TRBV7-9 and TRBJ1-2, is DTGVSQNPRHKITKRGQNVTFRCDPISEHNRLYWYRQTLGQGPEFLTYFQNEAQLEKSRLLSDRFSAERPKGSFSTLEIQRTEQGDSAMYLCASSFDGTNNYGHTFGSGTRLTVV.

The chain joins TRBV29-1 to TRBJ1-4; the D gene is possibly TRBD1 (6 bases). This CDR3 region has 14 residues. V was clipped by 6 bases and J by 5 bases, with 16 bases between them. Germline V CDR1 and CDR2: SQVTM, ANQGSEA. The CDR3 sequence is CSVTGGGGNEKLFF. The CDR3, as DNA: TGCAGCGTGACAGGAGGTGGGGGAAATGAAAAACTGTTTTTT.

The chain uses TRBV20-1 and TRBJ2-2; no reliable D call. Germline V gene data show CDR1 as DFQATT and CDR2 as SNEGSKA (reference sequence). V lost 1 base and J 0 bases, leaving 6 bases between the germline ends. The CDR3 length is 14 residues. CDR3 protein: CSARGLANTGELFF. CDR3 bases: TGCAGTGCTAGAGGCCTCGCGAACACCGGGGAGCTGTTTTTT.

This clonotype was picked up a small number of times. The V call is TRBV5-1, the J call TRBJ2-5; possible D gene TRBD2, 5 bases. V lost 4 bases, J lost 2 bases, and 12 bases lay in between. The germline CDR1 and CDR2 sequences are SGHRS and YFSETQ. CDR3 length: 14 amino acids. This CDR3 reads CASSKDGVQETQYF. The CDR3 nucleotides are TGCGCCAGCAGCAAAGACGGGGTGCAAGAGACCCAGTACTTC. The full variable domain, its missing parts supplied by reference TRBV5-1 and TRBJ2-5, is KAGVTQTPRYLIKTRGQQVTLSCSPISGHRSVSWYQQTPGQGLQFLFEYFSETQRNKGNFPGRFSGRQFSNSRSEMNVSTLELGDSALYLCASSKDGVQETQYFGPGTRLLVL.

This clonotype was counted a few times. The CDR3 DNA is TGCGCCAGCAGCCAAGATACCCGGACTGAGCAGTACTTC. This encodes CASSQDTRTEQYF. The chain recombines TRBV4-3 with TRBJ2-7, with D possibly TRBD2 on 5 matching bases. V was clipped by 0 bases and J by 7 bases, with 10 bases between them. This CDR3 is built from 13 residues. Germline CDR1 and CDR2: LGHNA and YSLEER.

The genes are TRBV29-1 and TRBJ2-7; 7 bases are shared with TRBD1. Trimming took 6 bases from V and 4 from J; bases not matched to a gene: 3. The CDR3 length is 11 residues. In germline, CDR1 is SQVTM, CDR2 ANQGSEA. CDR3 DNA sequence: TGCAGCGTAAAACAGGGGTACGAGCAGTACTTC. Translating gives CSVKQGYEQYF.

A few counts support this clonotype. The genes are TRBV29-1 and TRBJ1-2, with a possible D match to TRBD1 (5 bases). V was pared by 4 bases and J by 0 bases, with 12 bases between. The CDR3 sequence is 14 residues long. CDR1 is SQVTM and CDR2 is ANQGSEA in the germline V gene. In nucleotides, the CDR3 is TGCAGCGTTGCTCAGGGAATAGCTAACTATGGCTACACCTTC. Protein sequence: CSVAQGIANYGYTF.

The genes are TRBV6-5 and TRBJ2-3; D is perhaps TRBD2 (6 bases). Trimming stripped 2 bases from V and 2 bases from J, with 14 bases between. This CDR3 contains 16 residues. The germline CDR1 and CDR2 sequences are MNHEY and SVGAGI. The CDR3 protein is CASSYRRAGDTDTQYF. The CDR3 DNA is TGTGCCAGCAGTTACCGACGAGCGGGCGACACAGATACGCAGTATTTT.

The J gene is TRBJ1-6, the V gene TRBV6-5, with TRBD1 as a possible D gene (5 bases). V was cut by 1 base and J by 7 bases, with 14 bases left in between. Germline V gene data show CDR1 as MNHEY and CDR2 as SVGAGI. The CDR3 loop spans 16 amino acids. The CDR3 here is CASSYYGRGTNSPLHF. The CDR3 nucleotides are TGTGCCAGCAGTTACTATGGGCGGGGGACCAATTCACCCCTCCACTTT.

The chain links TRBV7-2 to TRBJ1-1; 9 bases map to TRBD1. With V trimmed by 6 bases and J by 4 bases, 3 bases remained unmatched. The CDR3 is 13 amino acids. Germline V gives CDR1 SGHTA, CDR2 FQGNSA. Here the CDR3 reads CASRDRGGTEAFF. Written as DNA, the CDR3 is TGTGCCAGCAGGGACAGGGGAGGCACTGAAGCTTTCTTT.

The rearrangement uses TRBV27 and TRBJ1-1; TRBD1 might be the D (6 bases). Germline assignment: CDR1 MNHEY and CDR2 SMNVEV (reference sequence). Trimming removed 3 bases from V and 4 bases from J, with 12 bases in between. The CDR3 length is 14 residues. The chain's CDR3 is CASSFGGALTEAFF. Written as DNA, the CDR3 is TGTGCCAGCAGTTTTGGGGGGGCCCTCACTGAAGCTTTCTTT.

This rearrangement joins TRBV28 to TRBJ2-7; TRBD1 matches 8 bases. V dropped 2 bases and J dropped 2; count of bases not matched to a gene: 5. The CDR3 sequence is 15 residues long. CDR1 MDHEN and CDR2 SYDVKM come from the germline V gene. Here the CDR3 reads CASSLPGQGTYEQYF. The CDR3 DNA is TGTGCCAGCAGTTTACCCGGACAGGGAACCTACGAGCAGTACTTC.

This clonotype was picked up a small number of times. The chain joins TRBV29-1 to TRBJ2-1; TRBD2 is a possible D gene (5 bases). This CDR3 is 12 amino acids long. Germline loops: CDR1 SQVTM, CDR2 ANQGSEA. V gave up 6 bases and J gave up 4 bases, with 10 bases separating them. The CDR3 is CSVAVGYNEQFF. CDR3 DNA sequence: TGCAGCGTAGCGGTGGGGTACAATGAGCAGTTCTTC.

The J gene is TRBJ1-3, the V gene TRBV7-9; D uncertain. This CDR3 has 15 residues. Germline V lookup: CDR1 SEHNR, CDR2 FQNEAQ (reference sequence). The ends were cut back, 4 bases at V and 4 bases at J, with 14 bases in the middle. In DNA, the CDR3 is TGTGCCAGCAGCTCTCCCGGGTATGGCGGAAACACCATATATTTT. Its protein product is CASSSPGYGGNTIYF.

The chain recombines TRBV9 with TRBJ2-5; D may be TRBD2 (5 bases). Germline CDR1 reads SGDLS; CDR2 reads YYNGEE. The ends were cut back, 0 bases at V and 11 bases at J, with 14 bases in the middle. The CDR3 extends over 13 amino acids. The CDR3 loop reads CASSVVNGGEQYF. For the CDR3, the DNA is TGTGCCAGCAGCGTAGTAAACGGTGGGGAGCAGTACTTC.

This clonotype was counted ten times or more. The chain carries TRBV6-5 and TRBJ2-7; 10 nucleotides line up with TRBD2. J was trimmed by 1 base and V by 0 bases; bases with no gene match: 3. This CDR3 spans 16 amino acids. Germline V gives CDR1 MNHEY, CDR2 SVGAGI. Here the CDR3 DNA reads TGTGCCAGCAGTTACTCGATTAGCGGGGGGTCCTACGAGCAGTACTTC. Its protein product is CASSYSISGGSYEQYF.

V usage is TRBV2 and J usage is TRBJ2-4; D uncertain. The end of the DNA aligns better with TRBJ2-5, so the J call may be wrong. This CDR3 is 12 amino acids long. CDR1 SNHLY and CDR2 FYNNEI come from the germline V gene. Here the CDR3 reads CASREQQETQYF. CDR3 nucleotides: TGTGCCAGCAGAGAGCAGCAAGAGACCCAGTACTTC.

This clonotype was recorded a few times. The gene calls are TRBV6-6 and TRBJ2-1; 9 nucleotides match TRBD2. J gave up 6 bases and V 5 bases, and 8 bases lay outside the gene matches. The CDR3 spans 15 residues. Germline CDR1 and CDR2: MNHNY and SVGAGI (reference sequence). CDR3 bases: TGTGCCAGCAGTCGCGGAGCGGGAGGTTCCAATGAGCAGTTCTTC. It specifies CASSRGAGGSNEQFF.

The V and J genes are TRBV28 and TRBJ2-3; 10 bases map to TRBD1. The CDR3 has 13 amino acids. Germline V lookup: CDR1 MDHEN, CDR2 SYDVKM. The CDR3 protein is CAGGTGDTDTQYF. CDR3 bases: TGTGCTGGGGGGACAGGGGATACAGATACGCAGTATTTT.

The genes are TRBV6-1 and TRBJ2-7; possibly TRBD1 or TRBD2 for D (5 bases each). V was trimmed by 4 bases and J by 1 base, leaving 14 bases between them. CDR1 is MNHNS, CDR2 SASEGT, per germline. CDR3 length: 15 residues. CDR3 sequence (DNA): TGTGCCAGCAGTGTTTCCCGGGACGGGTCCTACGAGCAGTACTTC. Translation gives CASSVSRDGSYEQYF.

This clonotype has only a few counts. The CDR3 sequence: CASSPTSGRRNEQFF. The DNA for the CDR3 is TGTGCCAGCAGTCCTACTAGCGGGAGACGCAATGAGCAGTTCTTC. This chain connects TRBV27 to TRBJ2-1; 11 nucleotides line up with TRBD2. Looked up from germline, CDR1 is MNHEY and CDR2 is SMNVEV (reference sequence). The V gene end was trimmed by 5 bases and the J gene end by 6 bases; junction bases not matched to a gene: 6. This CDR3 comprises 15 residues.

The chain combines TRBV2 with TRBJ1-4; D possibly corresponds to TRBD1 (6 bases). The CDR3 totals 12 residues. From germline, CDR1 is SNHLY and CDR2 FYNNEI. V gave up 5 bases and J gave up 7 bases, with 8 bases separating them. The CDR3 nucleotides read TGTGCCAGCAGTCCGGACAGTGAAAAACTGTTTTTT. Translating gives CASSPDSEKLFF.

As for this clonotype: A much larger clone lies one base from this, so it may be a read error. The V call is TRBV6-5, the J call TRBJ2-5; 7 bases agree with TRBD2. Germline CDR1 is MNHEY and CDR2 is SVGAGI. J lost 0 bases, V lost 3 bases, and 13 bases had no gene match. CDR3 length: 18 amino acids. The CDR3 protein is CASSYEGRVLGYQETQYF. The CDR3 DNA follows: TGTGCCAGCAGTTATGAGGGGAGGGTGCTCGGGTACCAAGAGACCCAGTACTTC.